The 24 T cell receptor beta chains below were found in one sample sequenced in a study of T and B cells in COVID-19 patients. TRB rearrangements were amplified by multiplex PCR with BIOMED2 TRB-A/B primers. TCRdb redid the calling of the multiplex PCR reads with MiXCR, one entry per CDR3 protein. Altogether roughly 2,200 distinct CDR3 sequences are present, 27% being singletons, with the ten largest covering roughly 37%. From blood, about 240-550 ng of genomic DNA served as TRB template. The specimen sequenced was blood. These receptors all stem from a human donor with active COVID-19.

This clonotype is termed large (0.1 to 1%). The chain uses TRBV19 and TRBJ2-2; D is unresolved. Germline V gene lookup returns CDR1 LNHDA and CDR2 SQIVND (reference sequence). The CDR3 has 15 residues. V dropped 0 bases and J dropped 4 bases, with 9 bases sitting between them. CDR3: CASSIEATSTGELFF. As DNA, the CDR3 is TGTGCCAGTAGTATAGAGGCCACGAGCACCGGGGAGCTGTTTTTT.

This sequence joins TRBV18 and TRBJ1-1, with TRBD1 identical over 7 bases. With V trimmed by 2 bases and J by 3 bases, 6 bases remained unmatched. The V gene's germline CDR1 is KGHSH and CDR2 LQKENI. There are 15 residues in the CDR3. The CDR3, as DNA: TGTGCCAGCTCACCATTACGGGACAGTGACACTGAAGCTTTCTTT. Translated, it gives CASSPLRDSDTEAFF. Variable domain in full (rest from reference TRBV18 and TRBJ1-1): NAGVMQNPRHLVRRRGQEARLRCSPMKGHSHVYWYRQLPEEGLKFMVYLQKENIIDESGMPKERFSAEFPKEGPSILRIQQVVRGDSAAYFCASSPLRDSDTEAFFGQGTRLTVV.

This clonotype counts as medium-sized (0.01 to 0.1%). This chain joins TRBV12-3 or TRBV12-4 and TRBJ1-1, with 10 bases lining up with TRBD1. The CDR3 covers 14 residues. Trimming cost V 6 bases and J 6 bases; bases outside gene matches: 7. CDR3 sequence: CASSPDRGGAEAFF. CDR3 sequence (DNA): TGTGCCAGCAGCCCGGACAGGGGGGGAGCTGAAGCTTTCTTT.

This clonotype is termed medium-sized. J is TRBJ2-7 and V is TRBV30, with TRBD2 matching over 7 bases. The CDR3 has 18 residues. V gave up 1 base and J gave up 7 bases; unmatched junction bases: 22. Per the germline V gene, CDR1 is GTSNPN and CDR2 is SVGIG (reference sequence). CDR3 in DNA: TGTGCCTGGAGTGGAGATCTAGGGCGGGAGTCAGGAGCTCGGGAGCAGTACTTC. This sequence encodes CAWSGDLGRESGAREQYF.

The rearrangement joins TRBV19 to TRBJ2-3; 10 bases are shared with TRBD1. With V trimmed by 9 bases and J by 4 bases, 7 bases remained unmatched. CDR1 is LNHDA, CDR2 SQIVND, per germline (reference sequence). The CDR3 is made up of 14 amino acids. CDR3 nucleotide sequence: TGTGCCAGCAGGACAGGGGGGGGTGCAGATACGCAGTATTTT. Protein product: CASRTGGGADTQYF.

This clonotype counts as medium-sized. V usage is TRBV7-9 and J usage is TRBJ2-1; D might be TRBD2 (6 bases). The CDR3 covers 14 residues. Deletions cut 1 base from V and 6 bases from J, with 10 bases between. Germline CDR1 SEHNR, CDR2 FQNEAQ (reference sequence). DNA for the CDR3: TGTGCCAGCAGCTTAGGGGGAGGTCCCAATGAGCAGTTCTTC. Protein product: CASSLGGGPNEQFF.

This clonotype is a singleton in its sample. This chain links TRBV27 with TRBJ2-1; the match to TRBD2 covers 14 bases. Losses at the gene ends were 6 bases for V and 2 bases for J; bases not matched to a gene: 3. This CDR3 has 16 amino acids. Germline CDR1 is MNHEY and CDR2 is SMNVEV (reference sequence). This CDR3 is CASRGGLAGAYNEQFF. The CDR3 DNA reads as TGTGCCAGCAGGGGGGGACTAGCGGGAGCCTACAATGAGCAGTTCTTC.

This clonotype was recorded only once. J is TRBJ2-5 and V is TRBV6-5; 11 bases are shared with TRBD2. Per germline, CDR1 MNHEY and CDR2 SVGAGI. There are 17 residues in the CDR3. V shed 4 bases, J shed 5 bases, and the junction held 12 bases outside the gene matches. The CDR3 region has the DNA TGTGCCAGCAGTTCACATGACCTAGCGGGGGGCAGGGAGACCCAGTACTTC. Protein: CASSSHDLAGGRETQYF.

The rearrangement joins TRBV21-1 to TRBJ2-7; the table's D call, TRBD1, has no DNA check behind it. TRBV21-1 is an annotated pseudogene. This CDR3 contains 15 residues. CDR3 amino acids: CASSGRTAPSYEQYF. The CDR3 coding sequence is TGTGCCAGCAGCGGCCGGACAGCGCCGTCCTACGAGCAGTACTTC.

This clonotype was observed a few times. The J gene is TRBJ1-4, the V gene TRBV28, with 10 bases aligning to TRBD1. Germline assignment: CDR1 MDHEN and CDR2 SYDVKM. There are 15 residues in the CDR3. V was clipped by 2 bases and J by 6 bases; unmatched bases: 3. The CDR3 DNA reads TGTGCCAGCAGTTTAGGACAGGGGGGTTATGAAAAACTGTTTTTT. It specifies CASSLGQGGYEKLFF.

This clonotype was counted between two and nine times. The chain couples TRBV11-1 to TRBJ1-2; TRBD1 might be the D (5 bases). Per the germline V gene, CDR1 is SGHAT and CDR2 is FQDESV (reference sequence). The CDR3 is 13 residues long. Trimming pared 3 bases from V and 2 bases from J, leaving 7 bases between. The CDR3, as DNA: TGTGCCAGCAGCTTCCGGGACAACTATGGCTACACCTTC. This codes for CASSFRDNYGYTF. Combining the CDR3 with reference TRBV11-1 and TRBJ1-2 gives the whole variable domain EAEVAQSPRYKITEKSQAVAFWCDPISGHATLYWYRQILGQGPELLVQFQDESVVDDSQLPKDRFSAERLKGVDSTLKIQPAELGDSAMYLCASSFRDNYGYTFGSGTRLTVV.

This chain connects TRBV7-2 to TRBJ1-2; 8 bases align to TRBD1. After removal of 5 bases from V and 3 bases from J, the junction contained 2 bases not matched to a gene. The CDR3 contains 13 residues. Germline V gene data show CDR1 as SGHTA and CDR2 as FQGNSA. The CDR3 bases are TGTGCCAGCAGCCCGGGACAGGACTATGGCTACACCTTC. This encodes CASSPGQDYGYTF.

The chain recombines TRBV2 with TRBJ1-1, with TRBD1 identical over 7 bases. J gave up 10 bases and V 5 bases, and 10 bases lay outside the gene matches. In germline, CDR1 is SNHLY, CDR2 FYNNEI. This CDR3 has 13 residues. The CDR3 bases are TGTGCCAGCAGTTCGGGACAGCCTGGTGGAGCTTTCTTT. Translation: CASSSGQPGGAFF.

This clonotype was recorded a few times. The genes are TRBV11-2 and TRBJ1-1, with a tentative D call TRBD1 (5 bases). The V end was cut by 0 bases, the J end by 1 base, with 12 bases between. The CDR3 runs 16 residues. Germline V gene data show CDR1 as SGHAT and CDR2 as FQNNGV. As DNA, the CDR3 is TGTGCCAGCAGCTTAGAATTCAGGGTGAAGAACACTGAAGCTTTCTTT. This sequence encodes CASSLEFRVKNTEAFF.

This chain joins TRBV5-1 and TRBJ2-5; D assignment may be TRBD1 or TRBD2 (5 bases each). The CDR3 loop spans 15 amino acids. CDR1 is SGHRS and CDR2 is YFSETQ in the germline V gene. Trimming cost V 0 bases and J 7 bases, with 16 bases left between them. CDR3 nucleotides: TGCGCCAGCAGCTTGGAAGGGACCGTCAAGGTGACCCAGTACTTC. Translation gives CASSLEGTVKVTQYF.

The chain carries TRBV10-2 and TRBJ1-1; the match to TRBD1 covers 11 bases. CDR3 length equals 16 residues. V lost 2 bases, J lost 4 bases, and 6 bases stayed unmatched. CDR1 WSHSY and CDR2 SAAADI come from the germline V gene. In nucleotides, the CDR3 is TGCGCCAGCAGTGAGAGGACAGGGGGCCCACCCACTGAAGCTTTCTTT. Translation gives CASSERTGGPPTEAFF.

CDR3 in DNA: TGCGCCAGCAGCTTGGACCCAGGGGGCACTGAAGCTTTCTTT. Its protein is CASSLDPGGTEAFF. This chain uses TRBV5-1 with TRBJ1-1; 7 bases line up with TRBD1. Per germline, CDR1 SGHRS and CDR2 YFSETQ. The CDR3 has 14 residues. With V trimmed by 0 bases and J by 4 bases, 3 bases remained unmatched.

This rearrangement joins TRBV24-1 to TRBJ2-1; 14 bases agree with TRBD2. With V trimmed by 6 bases and J by 10 bases, 7 bases remained unmatched. The CDR3 has 15 amino acids. The germline V gene has CDR1 KGHDR and CDR2 SFDVKD. The CDR3 here is CATSQSGLAGEEQFF. For the CDR3, the DNA is TGTGCCACCAGTCAATCGGGACTAGCGGGAGAAGAGCAGTTCTTC.

This clonotype has only a few counts. This chain joins TRBV7-9 and TRBJ1-6; a possible D gene is TRBD1 (5 bases). The CDR3 consists of 16 residues. The germline gives CDR1 SEHNR, CDR2 FQNEAQ (reference sequence). Trimming took 1 base from V and 5 from J, leaving 12 bases between them. CDR3 region: CASSLVSPRDNSPLHF. The DNA of the CDR3 is TGTGCCAGCAGCTTAGTAAGTCCCAGGGATAATTCACCCCTCCACTTT. Full variable domain (outside the CDR3, taken from reference TRBV7-9 and TRBJ1-6): DTGVSQNPRHKITKRGQNVTFRCDPISEHNRLYWYRQTLGQGPEFLTYFQNEAQLEKSRLLSDRFSAERPKGSFSTLEIQRTEQGDSAMYLCASSLVSPRDNSPLHFGNGTRLTVT.

This clonotype is deemed medium-sized. The chain is built from TRBV12-3 or TRBV12-4 and TRBJ2-3; 9 bases are a match to TRBD2. V shed 1 base, J shed 6 bases, and the junction held 8 bases outside the gene matches. The CDR3 covers 16 residues. CDR3 nucleotides: TGTGCCAGCAGTTTAGGTGGGACTAGCTTCATGGATACGCAGTATTTT. Translated, it gives CASSLGGTSFMDTQYF.

By share, this clonotype counts as medium-sized. The rearrangement uses TRBV30 and TRBJ1-1; 7 nucleotides line up with TRBD1. CDR1 and CDR2 (germline): GTSNPN, SVGIG (reference sequence). Trimming took 5 bases from V and 0 from J; bases not matched to a gene: 0. The CDR3 has 12 amino acids. The CDR3 DNA reads as TGTGCCTGGGGACAGGTGAACACTGAAGCTTTCTTT. Its translation is CAWGQVNTEAFF.

Sample share makes this clonotype medium-sized. The CDR3 DNA reads as TGTGCCAGCTCACCACCGTCGCAGGGGGCCGGGGAGCTGTTTTTT. This gives the protein CASSPPSQGAGELFF. The rearrangement joins TRBV18 to TRBJ2-2; 7 bases fit TRBD1. The CDR3 has 15 amino acids. The germline CDR1 and CDR2 sequences are KGHSH and LQKENI. Trimming at V came to 0 bases and at J to 6 bases, leaving 4 bases not matched to a gene. Looking up the rest from reference TRBV18 and TRBJ2-2 gives the full variable domain: NAGVMQNPRHLVRRRGQEARLRCSPMKGHSHVYWYRQLPEEGLKFMVYLQKENIIDESGMPKERFSAEFPKEGPSILRIQQVVRGDSAAYFCASSPPSQGAGELFFGEGSRLTVL.

The chain combines TRBV12-3 or TRBV12-4 with TRBJ2-5; the match to TRBD2 covers 9 bases. The J segment lost 5 bases and the V segment lost 0 bases, leaving 4 bases of the junction unmatched. The CDR3 has 15 residues. The CDR3 DNA reads TGTGCCAGCAGTTTAGCGGCGGGGGGGCGGGAGACCCAGTACTTC. Its translation: CASSLAAGGRETQYF.

The chain recombines TRBV5-1 with TRBJ2-7; 11 bases map to TRBD2. This CDR3 region has 15 residues. Germline V lookup: CDR1 SGHRS, CDR2 YFSETQ. Trimming removed 4 bases from V and 1 base from J; junction bases left unmatched: 4. Written as DNA, the CDR3 is TGCGCCAGCAGCGCCGGACTAGCGGGTTCCTACGAGCAGTACTTC. As protein: CASSAGLAGSYEQYF.